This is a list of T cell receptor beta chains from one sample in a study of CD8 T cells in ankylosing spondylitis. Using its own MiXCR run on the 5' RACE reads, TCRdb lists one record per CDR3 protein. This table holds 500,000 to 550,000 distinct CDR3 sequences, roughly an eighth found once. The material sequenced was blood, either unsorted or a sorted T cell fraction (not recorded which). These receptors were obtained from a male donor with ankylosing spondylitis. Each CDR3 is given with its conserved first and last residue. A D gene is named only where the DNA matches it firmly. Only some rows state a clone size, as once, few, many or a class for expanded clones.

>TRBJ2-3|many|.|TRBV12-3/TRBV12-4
TGTGCCAGCAGTTTAGGTTTTGGTGGAGATACGCAGTATTTT
CASSLGFGGDTQYF
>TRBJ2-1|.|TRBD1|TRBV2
TGTGCCGGTGGGACAGGGTTATGGGATGAGCAGTTCTTC
CAGGTGLWDEQFF
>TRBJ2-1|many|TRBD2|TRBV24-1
TGTGCCACCAGTGATTTGACTAGCGGGAGGGCGAATGAGCAGTTCTTC
CATSDLTSGRANEQFF
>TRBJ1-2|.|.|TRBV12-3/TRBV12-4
TGTGCCAGCAGTTCCCGGGCCGAGGACTACACCTTC
CASSSRAEDYTF
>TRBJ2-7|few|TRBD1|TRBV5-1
TGCGCCAGCAGCGCCTCCGGGACAGGGGGTGACGAGCAGTACTTC
CASSASGTGGDEQYF
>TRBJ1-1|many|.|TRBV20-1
TGCAGTGCTCCCTGGGGACCAAACACTGAAGCTTTCTTT
CSAPWGPNTEAFF
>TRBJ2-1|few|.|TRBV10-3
TGTGCCATGGCGTCGGGAGTCTCCTACAATGAGCAGTTCTTC
CAMASGVSYNEQFF
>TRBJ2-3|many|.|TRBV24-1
TGTGCCACTAAACCCACAGATAAAGAAACAACAGATACGCAGTATTTT
CATKPTDKETTDTQYF
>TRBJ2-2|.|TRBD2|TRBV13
TGTGCCAGCAGTAAAGGCCTAGCGGGGACCACCGGGGAGCTGTTTTTT
CASSKGLAGTTGELFF
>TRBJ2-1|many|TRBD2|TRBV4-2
TGTGCCAGCAGCCGGACCCAGACTAGCGGGAGGGCCTATAAGTTCTTC
CASSRTQTSGRAYKFF
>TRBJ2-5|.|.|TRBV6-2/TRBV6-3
TGTGCCAGCAGTTACTCCGACTCAGGGTCCTACCAAGAGACCCAGTACTTC
CASSYSDSGSYQETQYF
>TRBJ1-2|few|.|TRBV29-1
TGCAGCGCCGGGACTGAAGGCTACACCTTC
CSAGTEGYTF
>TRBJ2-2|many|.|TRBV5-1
TGCGCCAGCAGCTTGTCGGGATCCGGGAACACCGGGGAGCTGTTTTTT
CASSLSGSGNTGELFF
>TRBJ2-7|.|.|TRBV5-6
TGTGCCAGCAGCTCCTGGACAGAGCAGTACTTC
CASSSWTEQYF
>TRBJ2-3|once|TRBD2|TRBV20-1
TGCAGTGCTAGGAGACTAGCGGGCTCCGGGGTGACGCAGTATTTT
CSARRLAGSGVTQYF
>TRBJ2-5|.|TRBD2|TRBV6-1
TGTGCCAGCAGAGAGCGGGGGGGGAGAGAGACCCAGTACTTC
CASRERGGRETQYF
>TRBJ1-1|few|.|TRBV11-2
TGTGCCAGCAGCCTACCAAGTAACACTGAAGCTTTCTTT
CASSLPSNTEAFF
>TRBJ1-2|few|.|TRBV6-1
TGTGCCAGCAGTGAAGCGCTTCTGGGGGGGCAGAGCTATGGCTACACCTTC
CASSEALLGGQSYGYTF
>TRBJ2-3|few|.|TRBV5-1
TGCGCCAGCAGCTTGCGTTTCCACACAGATACGCAGTATTTT
CASSLRFHTDTQYF
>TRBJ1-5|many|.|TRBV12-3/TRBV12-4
TGTGCCAGCAGGTATAGTGGGAATCAGCCCCAGCATTTT
CASRYSGNQPQHF
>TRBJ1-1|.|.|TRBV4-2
TGTGCCAGCAGCCAAGATCCCTCAGGGTTCACTGAAGCTTTCTTT
CASSQDPSGFTEAFF
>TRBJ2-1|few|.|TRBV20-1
TGCAGTGCTCCACCGGGACTGTCCTACAATGAGCAGTTCTTC
CSAPPGLSYNEQFF
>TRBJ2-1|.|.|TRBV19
TGTGCCAGTAGTTCCCAGCGAGTAACCACTGAGCAGTTCTTC
CASSSQRVTTEQFF
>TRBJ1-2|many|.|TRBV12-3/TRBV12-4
TGTGCCAGCACCTGGAGGGAAAACTATGGCTACACCTTC
CASTWRENYGYTF
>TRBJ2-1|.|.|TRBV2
TGTGCCAGCAGGGCGGTAGGGACACCTTCCAATGAGCAGTTCTTC
CASRAVGTPSNEQFF
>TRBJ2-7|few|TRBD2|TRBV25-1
TGTGCCAGCAGTGAATGGGATAGCGGGAGCTACTACGAGCAGTACTTC
CASSEWDSGSYYEQYF
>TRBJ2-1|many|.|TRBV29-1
TGCAGCGTTGTACCCCCCCAAGCTCTCTACAATGAGCAGTTCTTC
CSVVPPQALYNEQFF
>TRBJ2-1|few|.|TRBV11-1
TGTGCCAGCAGCCCCCTGAGTCGCTCCTACAATGAGCAGTTCTTC
CASSPLSRSYNEQFF
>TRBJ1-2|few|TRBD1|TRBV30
TGTGCCTGGAGTTTCGGGACAGGGAAAAGCTACACCTTC
CAWSFGTGKSYTF
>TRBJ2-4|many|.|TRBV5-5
TGTGCCAGCAGCTTGGTTCCGGGGGATAGCAAAAACATTCAGTACTTC
CASSLVPGDSKNIQYF
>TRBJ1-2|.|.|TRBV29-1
TGCAGCGTTGACCCAAGGGAGGCGCACTATGGCTACACCTTC
CSVDPREAHYGYTF
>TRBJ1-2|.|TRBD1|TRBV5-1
TGCGCCAGCAGCGCGGACCTGGACAGGGTCGCTGGCTACACCTTC
CASSADLDRVAGYTF
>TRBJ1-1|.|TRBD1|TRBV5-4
TGTGCCAGCAGCTCCCAACAGGGGGGGAGCACTGAAGCTTTCTTT
CASSSQQGGSTEAFF
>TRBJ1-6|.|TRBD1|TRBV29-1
TGCAGCGCACGACAGGGGTTAGATTCACCCCTCCACTTT
CSARQGLDSPLHF
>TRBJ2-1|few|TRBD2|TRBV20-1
TGCAGTGCTAGCCAGACTAGCGGGAGCTCCTACAATGAGCAGTTCTTC
CSASQTSGSSYNEQFF
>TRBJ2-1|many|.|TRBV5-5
TGTGCCAGCAGCTTGCAGAGTCAGAACGTCTACAATGAGCAGTTCTTC
CASSLQSQNVYNEQFF
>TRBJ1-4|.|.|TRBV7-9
TGTGCCAGCAGAATACCCGGGGATAAACTGTTTTTT
CASRIPGDKLFF
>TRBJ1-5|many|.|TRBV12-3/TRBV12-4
TGTGCCAGCACCCTGCGGGTTAGCAATCAGCCCCAGCATTTT
CASTLRVSNQPQHF
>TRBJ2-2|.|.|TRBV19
TGTGCCAGTAGTACAGGGAGTAGCACCGGGGAGCTGTTTTTT
CASSTGSSTGELFF
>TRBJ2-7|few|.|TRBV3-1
TGTGCCAGCAGCCGGGTTGACGAGCAGTACTTC
CASSRVDEQYF
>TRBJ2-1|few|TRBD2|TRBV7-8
TGTGCCAGCACGTATGCCGATCCTAGCGGAGGAGGGGAGCAGTTCTTC
CASTYADPSGGGEQFF
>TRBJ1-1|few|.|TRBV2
TGTGCCAGCAGTGAGAATGGTAGAACTAGTAATGGAGCTTTCTTT
CASSENGRTSNGAFF
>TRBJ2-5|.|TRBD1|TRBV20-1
TGCAGTTCAAGCTCCGGGACAGGGGGCCAAGAGACCCAGTACTTC
CSSSSGTGGQETQYF
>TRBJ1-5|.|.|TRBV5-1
TGCGCCAGCAGCTTGGAAGGGGACAATCAGCCCCAGCATTTT
CASSLEGDNQPQHF
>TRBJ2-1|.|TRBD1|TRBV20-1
TGCAGTGCCAGACAGGGGGGATCTCGTGAGCAGTTCTTC
CSARQGGSREQFF
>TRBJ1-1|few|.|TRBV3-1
TGTGCCAGCAGCCAAACCGGTAATCGGGGTTGGGCTGAAGCTTTCTTT
CASSQTGNRGWAEAFF
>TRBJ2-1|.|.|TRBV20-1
TGCAGTGCTAGAGATCGATCCGGAGGAGGAGGGTACAATGAGCAGTTCTTC
CSARDRSGGGGYNEQFF
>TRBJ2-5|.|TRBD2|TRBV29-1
TGCAGCGTATCGGACGCGGGACTAGCGTCGAGGGAGACCCAGTACTTC
CSVSDAGLASRETQYF
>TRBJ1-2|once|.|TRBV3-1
TGTGCCAGCAGCCCTATAGGGGGAATTGAAGGTGGCTACACCTTC
CASSPIGGIEGGYTF
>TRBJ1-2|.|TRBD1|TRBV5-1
TGCGCCAGCAGCGAGCCGGGACAGGGGTACGGCTACACCTTC
CASSEPGQGYGYTF